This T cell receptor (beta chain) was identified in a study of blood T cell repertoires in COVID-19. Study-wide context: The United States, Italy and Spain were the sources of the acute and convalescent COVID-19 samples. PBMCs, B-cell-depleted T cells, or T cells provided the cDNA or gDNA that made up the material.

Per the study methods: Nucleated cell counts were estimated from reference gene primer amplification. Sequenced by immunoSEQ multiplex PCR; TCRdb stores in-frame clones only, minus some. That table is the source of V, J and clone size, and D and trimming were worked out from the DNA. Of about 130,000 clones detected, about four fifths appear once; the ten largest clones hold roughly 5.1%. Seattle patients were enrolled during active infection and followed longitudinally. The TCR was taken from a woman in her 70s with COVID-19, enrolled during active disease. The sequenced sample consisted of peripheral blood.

The CDR3 protein is CASSLSQGYGYTF. The CDR3 bases are TGTGCCAGCAGTTTATCACAGGGGTATGGCTACACCTTC. V and J are TRBV27 and TRBJ1-2; TRBD1 agrees at 7 bases. CDR3 length equals 13 residues. Losses at the gene ends were 0 bases for V and 5 bases for J; bases not matched to a gene: 0. Germline CDR1 reads MNHEY; CDR2 reads SMNVEV (reference sequence).